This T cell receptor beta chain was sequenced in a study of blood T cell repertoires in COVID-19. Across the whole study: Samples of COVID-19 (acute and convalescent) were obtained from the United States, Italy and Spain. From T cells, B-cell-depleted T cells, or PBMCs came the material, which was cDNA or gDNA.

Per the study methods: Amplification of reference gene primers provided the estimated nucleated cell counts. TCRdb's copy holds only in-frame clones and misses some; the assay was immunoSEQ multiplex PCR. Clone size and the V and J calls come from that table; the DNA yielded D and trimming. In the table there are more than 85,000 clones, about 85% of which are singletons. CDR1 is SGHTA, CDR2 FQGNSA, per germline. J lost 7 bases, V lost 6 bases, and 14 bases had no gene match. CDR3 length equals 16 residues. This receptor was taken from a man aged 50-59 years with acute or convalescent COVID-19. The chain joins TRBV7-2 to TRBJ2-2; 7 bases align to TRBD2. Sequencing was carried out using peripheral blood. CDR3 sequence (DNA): TGTGCCAGCAGTAAGAGGACGGGAGGACGTGTCGGGGAGCTGTTTTTT. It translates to CASSKRTGGRVGELFF.